The rows below give T cell receptor beta chains drawn from one sample of a study of T-cell reconstitution after alpha-beta-depleted transplantation in children. One entry per CDR3 protein results from TCRdb running MiXCR on the PCR reads. In the table there are 250,000 to 300,000 distinct CDR3 sequences, roughly 7.8% of which are singletons. Sequenced here: peripheral blood, sampled 360 days after TCRalphabeta/CD19-depleted stem cell transplant. Source of these receptors: a female patient aged 2-9 years who had a stem cell transplant for Fanconi anemia, so the T cells may come from the graft donor. Both conserved end residues are part of each CDR3. The D gene is left open where the match is weak. Only some rows state a clone size, as once, few, many or a class for expanded clones.

V gene: TRBV24-1; J gene: TRBJ1-2; D gene: -; clone size: -; CDR3 protein: CATSDRTVYGYTF; CDR3 DNA: TGTGCCACCAGTGACAGGACTGTCTATGGCTACACCTTC
V gene: TRBV19; J gene: TRBJ2-5; D gene: -; clone size: -; CDR3 protein: CASKAQAPLGETQYF; CDR3 DNA: TGTGCCAGTAAGGCACAGGCACCTCTCGGAGAGACCCAGTACTTC
V gene: TRBV20-1; J gene: TRBJ1-1; D gene: -; clone size: many; CDR3 protein: CSALFPEAGKAFF; CDR3 DNA: TGCAGTGCTCTATTCCCAGAAGCAGGGAAAGCTTTCTTT
V gene: TRBV7-8; J gene: TRBJ1-1; D gene: -; clone size: many; CDR3 protein: CASSFRQALNTEAFF; CDR3 DNA: TGTGCCAGCAGCTTCCGACAGGCGCTGAACACTGAAGCTTTCTTT
V gene: TRBV12-3/TRBV12-4; J gene: TRBJ1-6; D gene: TRBD1; clone size: many; CDR3 protein: CASSLEGGGSYNSPLHF; CDR3 DNA: TGTGCCAGCAGTTTAGAAGGGGGCGGATCCTATAATTCACCCCTCCACTTT
V gene: TRBV25-1; J gene: TRBJ2-2; D gene: TRBD1; clone size: many; CDR3 protein: CASSVTGVGGELFF; CDR3 DNA: TGTGCCAGCAGTGTCACAGGGGTGGGCGGGGAGCTGTTTTTT
V gene: TRBV20-1; J gene: TRBJ2-2; D gene: TRBD1; clone size: few; CDR3 protein: CSAPRQGNTGELFF; CDR3 DNA: TGCAGTGCCCCACGACAGGGGAACACCGGGGAGCTGTTTTTT
V gene: TRBV6-5; J gene: TRBJ2-5; D gene: TRBD1; clone size: many; CDR3 protein: CASGRDREETQYF; CDR3 DNA: TGTGCCAGCGGCCGGGACAGGGAAGAGACCCAGTACTTC
V gene: TRBV5-1; J gene: TRBJ2-3; D gene: TRBD2; clone size: few; CDR3 protein: CASSLAGTSGADTQYF; CDR3 DNA: TGCGCCAGCAGCTTGGCCGGGACTAGCGGGGCAGATACGCAGTATTTT
V gene: TRBV5-1; J gene: TRBJ2-3; D gene: TRBD2; clone size: -; CDR3 protein: CASSPGASGAADTQYF; CDR3 DNA: TGCGCCAGCAGCCCCGGGGCTAGCGGGGCCGCAGATACGCAGTATTTT
V gene: TRBV20-1; J gene: TRBJ2-3; D gene: TRBD2; clone size: -; CDR3 protein: CSVFGGARDTQYF; CDR3 DNA: TGCAGTGTTTTCGGGGGGGCAAGAGATACGCAGTATTTT
V gene: TRBV5-1; J gene: TRBJ1-1; D gene: -; clone size: many; CDR3 protein: CASSLLGITEAFF; CDR3 DNA: TGCGCCAGCAGCTTACTGGGGATCACTGAAGCTTTCTTT
V gene: TRBV29-1; J gene: TRBJ2-5; D gene: TRBD2; clone size: many; CDR3 protein: CSVAIAGKSETQYF; CDR3 DNA: TGCAGCGTTGCTATAGCGGGGAAATCAGAGACCCAGTACTTC